The 22 T cell receptor beta chains presented below share a single source sample, sequenced in a study of T cells in Graves' hyperthyroidism and ophthalmopathy. RNA transcripts served as the template for amplifying TCR beta CDR3 regions. TCR CDR3 underwent first-round RT-PCR with the HTBI primer set. TCRdb itself ran the multiplex PCR reads through MiXCR, one entry per CDR3 protein. The sample contains under 300,000 distinct CDR3 sequences, about 14% of which appear only once. Sequenced material: blood. These receptors came from a woman aged 25 to 39 with Graves' hyperthyroidism that later progressed to Graves' ophthalmopathy.

This clonotype appeared a few times. The V and J genes are TRBV20-1 and TRBJ2-7, with D maybe TRBD1 (5 bases). The CDR3 extends over 13 amino acids. Trimming shortened V by 2 bases and J by 0 bases, and 8 bases separated the two germline ends. CDR1 and CDR2 from the germline V gene are DFQATT and SNEGSKA (reference sequence). The CDR3 region has the DNA TGCAGTGCTAGACAGGGCCCCTCCTACGAGCAGTACTTC. This translates into CSARQGPSYEQYF.

The rearrangement links TRBV4-2 to TRBJ2-2, with 8 bases aligning to TRBD1. This CDR3 is 17 amino acids long. Germline CDR1 reads LGHNA; CDR2 reads YNFKEQ. J lost 4 bases, V lost 0 bases, and 7 bases had no gene match. The CDR3 region is CASSQDQQGALTGELFF. The CDR3 DNA follows: TGTGCCAGCAGCCAAGATCAGCAGGGGGCGCTCACCGGGGAGCTGTTTTTT.

This clonotype was counted many times. V gene TRBV7-9 combines with J gene TRBJ2-5; TRBD1 agrees at 10 bases. Looked up from germline, CDR1 is SEHNR and CDR2 is FQNEAQ (reference sequence). The CDR3 extends over 17 amino acids. J was trimmed by 5 bases and V by 4 bases; bases with no gene match: 13. CDR3 sequence reads: CASSSPPPGQGRETQYF. The CDR3 DNA reads TGTGCCAGCAGCTCCCCACCCCCGGGACAGGGGAGGGAGACCCAGTACTTC.

This clonotype was counted many times. The V gene is TRBV20-1, the J gene TRBJ2-1; 8 nucleotides agree with TRBD2. The CDR3 sequence is 16 residues long. V lost 5 bases, J lost 0 bases, and 9 bases stayed unmatched. Germline values: CDR1 DFQATT, CDR2 SNEGSKA (reference sequence). The chain's CDR3 is CSAPPSSGHSYNEQFF. CDR3 sequence (DNA): TGCAGTGCTCCCCCATCTAGCGGGCACTCCTACAATGAGCAGTTCTTC.

This chain's CDR3 is CASSPSENTQYF. The CDR3 DNA sequence: TGTGCCAGCTCACCAAGCGAGAATACGCAGTATTTT. This chain joins TRBV18 and TRBJ2-3; D is undetermined. V was pared by 2 bases and J by 7 bases, with 7 bases between. From germline, CDR1 is KGHSH and CDR2 LQKENI. This CDR3 has 12 residues.

This clonotype has at least ten counts. The chain has TRBV27 and TRBJ2-7, with a possible D match to TRBD2 (7 bases). Looked up from germline, CDR1 is MNHEY and CDR2 is SMNVEV (reference sequence). V lost 5 bases and J lost 6, with 17 bases in between. The CDR3 loop spans 14 amino acids. CDR3 loop: CASSPGGPGSEQYF. In DNA, the CDR3 is TGTGCCAGCAGTCCGGGGGGCCCAGGGAGCGAGCAGTACTTC.

At least ten counts were recorded for this clonotype. V and J are TRBV3-1 and TRBJ2-5, with a tentative D call TRBD1 (5 bases). V was pared by 1 base and J by 2 bases, with 11 bases between. Germline CDR1 LGHDT, CDR2 YNNKEL (reference sequence). The CDR3 contains 15 residues. In DNA form, the CDR3 reads TGTGCCAGCAGCCAAGCGGCAGGGTGGCAAGAGACCCAGTACTTC. Translated, it gives CASSQAAGWQETQYF.

The table lists this clonotype with a few counts. The chain uses TRBV27 and TRBJ1-5; D call uncertain. CDR1 and CDR2 from the germline V gene are MNHEY and SMNVEV (reference sequence). The V and J ends lost 0 bases and 7 bases respectively, with 7 bases between them. This CDR3 is built from 13 residues. CDR3 protein: CASSLSRVQPQHF. CDR3 DNA: TGTGCCAGCAGTTTATCGCGGGTCCAGCCCCAGCATTTT.

This clonotype appeared a few times. The V gene is TRBV4-3, the J gene TRBJ2-1, with 14 positions matching TRBD2. J was trimmed by 9 bases and V by 3 bases; bases with no gene match: 10. CDR1 and CDR2 (germline): LGHNA, YSLEER. This CDR3 is built from 17 residues. The DNA of the CDR3 is TGCGCCAGCAGCCAGAAGACTAGCGGGAGGGTAACGGGTGAGCAGTTCTTC. Amino acid sequence: CASSQKTSGRVTGEQFF.

Many counts were recorded for this clonotype. The genes are TRBV11-2 and TRBJ1-6; tentative D call: TRBD1 (5 bases). V was pared by 5 bases and J by 5 bases, with 10 bases between. CDR1 is SGHAT, CDR2 FQNNGV, per germline. The length of the CDR3 is 14 residues. This CDR3 is CASSRKGNNSPLHF. The CDR3 DNA reads as TGTGCCAGCAGCCGAAAGGGGAATAATTCACCCCTCCACTTT.

Many counts were recorded for this clonotype. This CDR3 reads CASSQVGEGQGSPYEQYF. The CDR3 coding sequence is TGTGCCAGCAGCCAAGTCGGTGAGGGACAGGGCAGCCCCTACGAGCAGTACTTC. This chain joins TRBV3-1 and TRBJ2-7, with 9 bases matching TRBD1. The CDR3 is 18 amino acids. V was pared by 1 base and J by 2 bases, with 12 bases of the junction left unmatched. Germline loops: CDR1 LGHDT, CDR2 YNNKEL (reference sequence).

This clonotype showed up just a few times. The rearrangement uses TRBV24-1 and TRBJ2-3, with D hard to call. The CDR3 contains 16 residues. CDR1 is KGHDR and CDR2 is SFDVKD in the germline V gene. The V end lost 4 bases, the J end lost 0 bases, and 13 bases lay between the germline ends. The CDR3 DNA reads TGTGCCACCAGTGACCGCCCCACCGCGAGCACAGATACGCAGTATTTT. This gives the protein CATSDRPTASTDTQYF.

This clonotype was seen more than once but under ten times. The rearrangement uses TRBV6-2 or TRBV6-3 and TRBJ2-6; D call uncertain. CDR1 and CDR2 (germline): MNHEY, SVGEGT. The CDR3 extends over 14 amino acids. Trimming removed 8 bases at V and 0 bases at J, with 8 bases between. In DNA, the CDR3 is TGTGCCAGCGTTCGCGTCTCTGGGGCCAACGTCCTGACTTTC. It is translated as CASVRVSGANVLTF.

This clonotype was observed many times. V usage is TRBV20-1 and J usage is TRBJ2-7; tentative D call: TRBD2 (6 bases). The CDR3 has 14 amino acids. Germline V gene lookup returns CDR1 DFQATT and CDR2 SNEGSKA (reference sequence). V was cut by 5 bases and J by 0 bases, with 14 bases left in between. The CDR3 DNA sequence: TGCAGTGCTGGGCGGGACCCCTCCTCCTACGAGCAGTACTTC. Amino acid sequence: CSAGRDPSSYEQYF.

This sequence joins TRBV7-2 and TRBJ2-3; no firm D call. Germline V lookup: CDR1 SGHTA, CDR2 FQGNSA. V was trimmed by 1 base and J by 2 bases, leaving 4 bases between them. This CDR3 is built from 13 residues. In nucleotides, the CDR3 is TGTGCCAGCAGCTTAGGGTTCACAGATACGCAGTATTTT. Translating gives CASSLGFTDTQYF. The whole variable domain, filled in from reference TRBV7-2 and TRBJ2-3, reads GAGVSQSPSNKVTEKGKDVELRCDPISGHTALYWYRQSLGQGLEFLIYFQGNSAPDKSGLPSDRFSAERTGGSVSTLTIQRTQQEDSAVYLCASSLGFTDTQYFGPGTRLTVL.

The chain employs TRBV11-3 and TRBJ2-1, with 14 bases that match TRBD2. The germline CDR1 and CDR2 sequences are SGHNT and YENEEA. Germline trimming cut 4 bases from V and 5 bases from J; bases unmatched to any gene: 7. This CDR3 region has 17 residues. The CDR3 loop reads CASSSGRLAGGNNEQFF. DNA for the CDR3: TGTGCCAGCAGCTCCGGCCGACTAGCGGGGGGGAACAATGAGCAGTTCTTC.

Ten or more counts support this clonotype. As DNA, the CDR3 is TGTGCCAGCAGTTCAACCGGGACAGGGAGGAGCAATCAGCCCCAGCATTTT. This codes for CASSSTGTGRSNQPQHF. The J gene is TRBJ1-5, the V gene TRBV28; 9 nucleotides align to TRBD1. V shed 4 bases and J 1 base; nucleotides not matched to a gene: 8. The CDR3 has 17 amino acids. CDR1 is MDHEN and CDR2 is SYDVKM in the germline V gene.

This clonotype occurred many times. This chain uses TRBV7-9 with TRBJ2-2; D is tentatively TRBD1 or TRBD2 (5 bases each). This CDR3 has 14 amino acids. V lost 1 base to trimming and J lost 6 bases, with 9 bases between them. Germline CDR1 SEHNR, CDR2 FQNEAQ (reference sequence). The CDR3: CASSLEGDAGELFF. CDR3 sequence (DNA): TGTGCCAGCAGCTTAGAAGGGGACGCCGGGGAGCTGTTTTTT.

The table lists this clonotype with many counts. The CDR3 protein is CASSSRSNQPQHF. The CDR3 DNA follows: TGTGCCAGCAGTTCGAGGAGCAATCAGCCCCAGCATTTT. The J gene is TRBJ1-5, the V gene TRBV27; D ambiguous. From germline, CDR1 is MNHEY and CDR2 SMNVEV (reference sequence). The CDR3 length is 13 residues. V lost 4 bases, J lost 1 base, and 5 bases lay in between.

Ten or more counts support this clonotype. The J gene is TRBJ1-5, the V gene TRBV6-2 or TRBV6-3; D unresolved. The CDR3 consists of 14 residues. Deletions cut 0 bases from V and 7 bases from J, with 10 bases between. Germline values: CDR1 MNHEY, CDR2 SVGEGT. In DNA form, the CDR3 reads TGTGCCAGCAGTTACTCCTGGGTGAGCCAGCCCCAGCATTTT. Residues: CASSYSWVSQPQHF.

This clonotype was recorded many times. The genes are TRBV7-3 and TRBJ2-5; TRBD1 is a possible D gene (6 bases). CDR3 length: 16 amino acids. Germline CDR1 is SGHTA and CDR2 is FQGTGA. Trimming stripped 5 bases from V and 5 bases from J, with 21 bases between. This chain's CDR3 is CASSTMGQQGKETQYF. CDR3 DNA sequence: TGTGCCAGCAGCACTATGGGGCAACAGGGAAAGGAGACCCAGTACTTC.

This clonotype was picked up many times. V gene TRBV5-1 combines with J gene TRBJ2-7; D might be TRBD1 (5 bases). The CDR3 runs 15 residues. Trimming removed 0 bases at V and 5 bases at J, with 15 bases between. Germline lookup yields CDR1 SGHRS and CDR2 YFSETQ. CDR3 region: CASSLVGRAYDEQYF. For the CDR3, the DNA is TGCGCCAGCAGCTTGGTAGGCAGGGCTTATGACGAGCAGTACTTC.